This T cell receptor beta chain emerged from a study of T cells in Graves' hyperthyroidism and ophthalmopathy. Study observations and caveats: A 13 V-J signature model discriminated ophthalmopathy versus stable hyperthyroidism. Appearing also in blood were most of the thyroid clonotypes expanded above 0.001.

The diagnoses drew upon clinical symptoms, serum thyroxine and TRAb, thyroid ultrasound and orbital computed tomography. Germline loops: CDR1 DFQATT, CDR2 SNEGSKA (reference sequence). There are 14 residues in the CDR3. Trimming took 6 bases from V and 4 from J, leaving 19 bases between them. This clonotype was counted at least ten times. The antigen remains unidentified. Authors of the study amplified TCR beta CDR3 regions from RNA transcripts. The HTBI primer set drove a first-round RT-PCR of the TCR CDR3. Each CDR3 protein gets one entry after TCRdb re-called the multiplex PCR reads with MiXCR. The sample includes fewer than 250,000 distinct CDR3 sequences, around 24% seen only once; the top ten take roughly a third.

V and J are TRBV20-1 and TRBJ2-7; the D call may be TRBD1 or TRBD2 (5 bases each). The sequence derives from a woman in her thirties or forties with Graves' ophthalmopathy. The sample consisted of blood. The CDR3 bases are TGCAGTGCCAACTTCCGGGGCCGGGCTTACGAGCAGTACTTC. Translation gives CSANFRGRAYEQYF.